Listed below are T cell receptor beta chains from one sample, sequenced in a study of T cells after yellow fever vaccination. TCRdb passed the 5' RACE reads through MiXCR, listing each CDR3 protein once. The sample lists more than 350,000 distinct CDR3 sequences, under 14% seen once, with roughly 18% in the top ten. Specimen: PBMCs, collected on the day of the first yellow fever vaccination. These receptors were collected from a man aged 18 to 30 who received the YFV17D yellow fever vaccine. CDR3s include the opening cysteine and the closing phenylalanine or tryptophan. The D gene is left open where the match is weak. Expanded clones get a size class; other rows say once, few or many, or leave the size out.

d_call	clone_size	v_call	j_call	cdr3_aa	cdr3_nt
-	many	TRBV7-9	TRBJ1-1	CASSWGAGPEAFF	TGTGCCAGCAGCTGGGGGGCAGGGCCTGAAGCTTTCTTT
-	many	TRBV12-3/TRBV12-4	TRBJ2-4	CASSPQLAKNIQYF	TGTGCCAGCAGCCCCCAGCTAGCCAAAAACATTCAGTACTTC
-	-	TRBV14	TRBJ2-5	CASSQDGFPETQYF	TGTGCCAGCAGCCAAGACGGGTTTCCAGAGACCCAGTACTTC
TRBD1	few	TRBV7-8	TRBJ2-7	CASSLAVDRGVAYEQYF	TGTGCCAGCAGCTTAGCTGTGGACAGGGGAGTTGCGTACGAGCAGTACTTC
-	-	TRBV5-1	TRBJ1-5	CASGKTAHNNQPQHF	TGCGCCAGCGGTAAAACAGCGCACAACAATCAGCCCCAGCATTTT
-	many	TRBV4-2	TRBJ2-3	CASSRDEGTDTQYF	TGTGCCAGCAGCCGGGACGAAGGGACAGATACGCAGTATTTT
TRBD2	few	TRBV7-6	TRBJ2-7	CASSLEAVYSGTGQNYLYEQYF	TGTGCCAGCAGCTTAGAGGCCGTTTATAGCGGGACGGGGCAGAACTATCTGTACGAGCAGTACTTC
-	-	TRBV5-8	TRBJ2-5	CASSLWGAETQYF	TGTGCCAGCAGCTTGTGGGGGGCGGAGACCCAGTACTTC
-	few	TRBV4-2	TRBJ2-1	CASSQDLRVENNEQFF	TGTGCCAGCAGCCAAGATCTCAGGGTGGAAAACAATGAGCAGTTCTTC
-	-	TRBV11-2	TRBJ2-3	CASSLVVGTSHDTQYF	TGTGCCAGCAGCTTAGTTGTCGGAACTTCCCATGATACGCAGTATTTT
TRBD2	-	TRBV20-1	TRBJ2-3	CSARDRGGPTDTQYF	TGCAGTGCTAGAGATCGGGGGGGCCCCACAGATACGCAGTATTTT
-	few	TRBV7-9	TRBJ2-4	CASSPSPGNQNIQYF	TGTGCCAGCAGCCCAAGCCCCGGAAACCAAAACATTCAGTACTTC
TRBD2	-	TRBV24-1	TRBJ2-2	CATSAGGWDIRPGELFF	TGTGCCACCAGTGCCGGGGGGTGGGATATCCGCCCCGGGGAGCTGTTTTTT
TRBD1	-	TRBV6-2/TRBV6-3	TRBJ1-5	CAISDRDQPQHF	TGTGCCATATCAGACAGGGATCAGCCCCAGCATTTT
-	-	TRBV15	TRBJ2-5	CATSMSLSGQETQYF	TGTGCCACCAGCATGTCACTATCCGGCCAAGAGACCCAGTACTTC
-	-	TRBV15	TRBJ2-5	CATSRAQSTETQYF	TGTGCCACCAGCAGAGCACAGTCGACGGAGACCCAGTACTTC
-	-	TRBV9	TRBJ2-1	CASSVVPGSYNEQFF	TGTGCCAGCAGCGTAGTACCGGGATCATACAATGAGCAGTTCTTC
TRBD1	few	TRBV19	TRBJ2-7	CASSDRQGIVDEQYF	TGTGCCAGTAGTGATCGACAGGGAATAGTGGACGAGCAGTACTTC
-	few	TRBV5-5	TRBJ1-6	CASSSLGGTSNSPLHF	TGTGCCAGCAGCTCCCTCGGCGGTACTTCAAATTCACCCCTCCACTTT
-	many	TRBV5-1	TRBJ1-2	CASRPGGSGGDYWGYGYTF	TGCGCCAGCCGGCCCGGTGGGAGTGGTGGAGACTACTGGGGCTATGGCTACACCTTC
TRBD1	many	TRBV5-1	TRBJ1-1	CASSSDRPNTEAFF	TGCGCCAGCAGCTCGGACAGGCCGAACACTGAAGCTTTCTTT
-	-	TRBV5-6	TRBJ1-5	CASSLGFTGPPDQPQHF	TGTGCCAGCAGCTTGGGTTTTACAGGGCCCCCGGATCAGCCCCAGCATTTT
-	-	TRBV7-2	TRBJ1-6	CASSSLPQGRDSPLHF	TGTGCCAGCAGCTCCCTCCCCCAGGGGAGGGATTCACCCCTCCACTTT
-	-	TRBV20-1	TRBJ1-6	CSANKWDNSPLHF	TGCAGTGCGAACAAATGGGATAATTCACCCCTCCACTTT
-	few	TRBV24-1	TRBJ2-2	CATSGTGSTGELFF	TGTGCCACCAGTGGGACCGGGAGCACCGGGGAGCTGTTTTTT
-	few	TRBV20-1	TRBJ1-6	CSARRIIRGNSPLHF	TGCAGTGCTAGAAGGATCATCAGGGGAAATTCACCCCTCCACTTT
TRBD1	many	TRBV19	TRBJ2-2	CASHDDRGGTGELFF	TGTGCCAGTCATGACGACAGGGGAGGCACCGGGGAGCTGTTTTTT
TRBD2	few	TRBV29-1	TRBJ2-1	CSVDDPPSGPPNEQFF	TGCAGCGTTGACGACCCTCCTAGCGGTCCTCCGAATGAGCAGTTCTTC
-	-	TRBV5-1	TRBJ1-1	CASSLDRSEAFF	TGCGCCAGCAGCTTGGATAGGTCTGAAGCTTTCTTT
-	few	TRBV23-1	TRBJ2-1	CASSQRVYNEQFF	TGCGCCAGCAGTCAACGGGTCTACAATGAGCAGTTCTTC
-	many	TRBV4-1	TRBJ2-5	CASSLRWLNQETQYF	TGCGCCAGCAGCCTACGGTGGCTGAACCAAGAGACCCAGTACTTC
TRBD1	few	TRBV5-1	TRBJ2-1	CASSSSGQGYNEQFF	TGCGCCAGCAGCTCGTCCGGACAGGGCTACAATGAGCAGTTCTTC
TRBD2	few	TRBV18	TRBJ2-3	CASSPSGVSTDTQYF	TGTGCCAGCTCACCCAGCGGGGTAAGCACAGATACGCAGTATTTT
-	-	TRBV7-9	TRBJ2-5	CASSFGGQGTQYF	TGTGCCAGCAGCTTCGGGGGCCAAGGGACCCAGTACTTC
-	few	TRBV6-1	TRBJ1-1	CASGDPLRGNTEAFF	TGTGCCAGCGGTGACCCGCTAAGGGGGAACACTGAAGCTTTCTTT
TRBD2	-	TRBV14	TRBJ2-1	CASSQGRLAGGNEQFF	TGTGCCAGCAGCCAAGGCAGGCTAGCGGGGGGCAATGAGCAGTTCTTC
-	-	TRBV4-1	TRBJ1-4	CASRAATNEKLFF	TGCGCCAGCAGGGCCGCAACTAATGAAAAACTGTTTTTT
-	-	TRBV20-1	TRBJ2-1	CSARRQGRTYEQFF	TGCAGTGCTAGAAGGCAGGGGAGGACCTATGAGCAGTTCTTC
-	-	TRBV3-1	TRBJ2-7	CASSQDRTGIYEQYF	TGTGCCAGCAGCCAAGACCGAACAGGCATCTACGAGCAGTACTTC
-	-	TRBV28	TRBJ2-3	CASSLPGGVADTQYF	TGTGCCAGCAGTTTACCCGGCGGGGTAGCCGATACGCAGTATTTT
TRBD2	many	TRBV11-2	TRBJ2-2	CASWGGLALTGELFF	TGTGCCAGCTGGGGGGGACTAGCGCTCACCGGGGAGCTGTTTTTT
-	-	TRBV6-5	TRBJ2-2	CASSYDRPTGTGELFF	TGTGCCAGCAGTTACGACAGGCCGACGGGCACCGGGGAGCTGTTTTTT
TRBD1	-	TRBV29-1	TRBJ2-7	CSVAGTGAHEQYF	TGCAGCGTTGCGGGGACAGGGGCCCACGAGCAGTACTTC
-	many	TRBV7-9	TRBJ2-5	CASSLHNFQETQYF	TGTGCCAGCAGCTTACATAATTTCCAAGAGACCCAGTACTTC
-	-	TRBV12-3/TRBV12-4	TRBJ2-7	CASSYIIYEQYF	TGTGCCAGCAGCTATATTATCTACGAGCAGTACTTC
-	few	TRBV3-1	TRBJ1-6	CASSQSLNSPLHF	TGTGCCAGCAGCCAGAGCTTAAATTCACCCCTCCACTTT
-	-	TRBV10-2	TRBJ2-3	CASSPPLRAGPSDTQYF	TGCGCCAGCAGCCCCCCCCTCCGGGCGGGGCCGTCCGATACGCAGTATTTT
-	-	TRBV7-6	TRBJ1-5	CASSSNSGGNQPQHF	TGTGCCAGCAGTTCCAACTCTGGGGGGAATCAGCCCCAGCATTTT
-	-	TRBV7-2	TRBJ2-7	CASSLLGIYGYEQYF	TGTGCCAGCAGCTTACTAGGAATTTATGGCTACGAGCAGTACTTC
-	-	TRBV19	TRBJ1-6	CASSIVPSGLNRSPLHF	TGTGCCAGTAGTATAGTTCCGTCCGGGCTAAATCGGTCACCCCTCCACTTT
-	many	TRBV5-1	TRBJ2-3	CASSLEFSGGGAPRDTQYF	TGCGCCAGCAGCTTGGAATTCTCGGGCGGGGGCGCTCCCAGAGATACGCAGTATTTT
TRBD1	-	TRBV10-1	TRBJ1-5	CASSEGGDQPQHF	TGCGCCAGCAGTGAAGGGGGCGATCAGCCCCAGCATTTT
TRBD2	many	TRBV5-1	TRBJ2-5	CASSLEGLVQETQYF	TGCGCCAGCAGCTTGGAGGGACTAGTCCAAGAGACCCAGTACTTC